The 21 T cell receptor beta chains presented below share a single source sample, sequenced in a study of a mutant IDH1 vaccine in newly diagnosed glioma. Time point noted: baseline, week 1 (first vaccination visit). The treatment was: pre-vaccination baseline after standard-of-care therapy. Assay used: immunoSEQ multiplex PCR; TCRdb lists only in-frame clones, some missing. This table has about 92,000 clones, just under 80% appearing once. The material sequenced was PBMCs, taken from a glioma patient treated with radiotherapy, temozolomide or both. The receptors here all came from a man between 40 and 49 years old with glioma.

This chain uses TRBV4-3 with TRBJ2-7, with D perhaps TRBD2 (6 bases). The CDR3 is 15 residues long. Germline CDR1 is LGHNA and CDR2 is YSLEER. V was clipped by 2 bases and J by 2 bases, with 13 bases between them. The CDR3 nucleotides read TGCGCCAGCAGCCAATCCCGGGACTCGACCTACGAGCAGTACTTC. Protein product: CASSQSRDSTYEQYF.

The chain is built from TRBV19 and TRBJ1-5, with a tentative D call TRBD1 (5 bases). CDR1 LNHDA and CDR2 SQIVND come from the germline V gene (reference sequence). V gave up 4 bases and J gave up 0 bases, with 10 bases separating them. The CDR3 runs to 15 residues. CDR3 loop: CASSRGLYSNQPQHF. Written as DNA, the CDR3 is TGTGCCAGTAGTAGGGGCCTGTATAGCAATCAGCCCCAGCATTTT.

The rearrangement uses TRBV7-9 and TRBJ2-5; D unresolved. CDR3 size: 14 residues. From germline, CDR1 is SEHNR and CDR2 FQNEAQ (reference sequence). The ends were cut back, 5 bases at V and 5 bases at J, with 15 bases in the middle. The CDR3 DNA reads as TGTGCCAGCAGCCAGGTCCCGGGTCGGGAGACCCAGTACTTC. The encoded protein is CASSQVPGRETQYF. The full variable domain, with the rest looked up from reference TRBV7-9 and TRBJ2-5, is DTGVSQNPRHKITKRGQNVTFRCDPISEHNRLYWYRQTLGQGPEFLTYFQNEAQLEKSRLLSDRFSAERPKGSFSTLEIQRTEQGDSAMYLCASSQVPGRETQYFGPGTRLLVL.

The chain carries TRBV4-3 and TRBJ2-3, with D maybe TRBD1 (6 bases). The CDR3 length is 14 residues. Germline V CDR1 and CDR2: LGHNA, YSLEER. V was trimmed by 1 base and J by 4 bases, leaving 9 bases between them. The CDR3 DNA is TGCGCCAGCAGCCAAGCACAGGGTGCAGATACGCAGTATTTT. It specifies CASSQAQGADTQYF.

This rearrangement joins TRBV27 to TRBJ1-1; D is uncertain. Trimming cost V 3 bases and J 4 bases, with 9 bases left between them. The CDR3 runs to 13 residues. Germline values: CDR1 MNHEY, CDR2 SMNVEV (reference sequence). The CDR3 DNA reads TGTGCCAGCAGTTTTCTTGGCGCCACTGAAGCTTTCTTT. Protein product: CASSFLGATEAFF.

The chain has TRBV19 and TRBJ2-3; no clear D gene. The CDR3 contains 15 residues. Trimming shortened V by 6 bases and J by 3 bases, and 16 bases separated the two germline ends. CDR1 is LNHDA, CDR2 SQIVND, per germline (reference sequence). The CDR3 spells CASRKSQVGTDTQYF. DNA of the CDR3: TGTGCCAGTAGAAAAAGTCAGGTTGGGACAGATACGCAGTATTTT. The full variable domain, with the rest looked up from reference TRBV19 and TRBJ2-3, is DGGITQSPKYLFRKEGQNVTLSCEQNLNHDAMYWYRQDPGQGLRLIYYSQIVNDFQKGDIAEGYSVSREKKESFPLTVTSAQKNPTAFYLCASRKSQVGTDTQYFGPGTRLTVL.

This chain joins TRBV6-5 and TRBJ1-2; D not certain. Trimming pared 0 bases from V and 8 bases from J, leaving 10 bases between. There are 13 residues in the CDR3. The germline gives CDR1 MNHEY, CDR2 SVGAGI. The CDR3 nucleotides are TGTGCCAGCAGTTACTCAAGGGTCTGGGGCTACACCTTC. This sequence encodes CASSYSRVWGYTF.

This clone turned up a few times. This rearrangement joins TRBV29-1 to TRBJ2-7, with a tentative D call TRBD2 (5 bases). The CDR3 is made up of 12 amino acids. Germline values: CDR1 SQVTM, CDR2 ANQGSEA. The ends were cut back, 4 bases at V and 4 bases at J, with 11 bases in the middle. The CDR3 here is CSVGILEYEQYF. The CDR3 DNA follows: TGCAGCGTTGGCATACTAGAATACGAGCAGTACTTC.

This CDR3 reads CASKTDRGFNQPQHF. The CDR3 region has the DNA TGTGCCAGTAAAACGGACAGGGGGTTCAATCAGCCCCAGCATTTT. V gene TRBV19 combines with J gene TRBJ1-5; 10 bases line up with TRBD1. CDR1 LNHDA and CDR2 SQIVND come from the germline V gene (reference sequence). The CDR3 contains 15 residues. The trim removed 7 bases at V and 3 bases at J, leaving 6 bases unmatched.

The chain links TRBV6-1 to TRBJ2-2; the match to TRBD1 covers 7 bases. Germline V gene sequence: CDR1 MNHNS, CDR2 SASEGT. The V gene end was trimmed by 5 bases and the J gene end by 3 bases; junction bases not matched to a gene: 6. The CDR3 runs 15 residues. CDR3 sequence (DNA): TGTGCCAGCAGTATGGGACAGCCAGACACCGGGGAGCTGTTTTTT. Protein sequence: CASSMGQPDTGELFF.

The DNA of the CDR3 is TGTGCCAGCGCCACCGGCCCCGGGACGTACGAGCAGTACTTC. Translating it yields CASATGPGTYEQYF. This rearrangement joins TRBV6-5 to TRBJ2-7; D is perhaps TRBD1 or TRBD2 (5 bases each). Germline values: CDR1 MNHEY, CDR2 SVGAGI. V lost 8 bases and J lost 4, with 18 bases in between. The length of the CDR3 is 14 residues.

The V and J genes are TRBV19 and TRBJ1-6; no clear D. V was clipped by 8 bases and J by 5 bases, with 16 bases between them. The CDR3 has 15 residues. Germline-derived CDR1 and CDR2 are LNHDA and SQIVND (reference sequence). The chain's CDR3 is CASDLPDGNNSPLHF. CDR3 nucleotide sequence: TGTGCCAGTGACCTCCCGGACGGAAATAATTCACCCCTCCACTTT. Full variable domain (missing parts from reference TRBV19 and TRBJ1-6): DGGITQSPKYLFRKEGQNVTLSCEQNLNHDAMYWYRQDPGQGLRLIYYSQIVNDFQKGDIAEGYSVSREKKESFPLTVTSAQKNPTAFYLCASDLPDGNNSPLHFGNGTRLTVT.

This chain uses TRBV6-6 with TRBJ2-5; 8 positions match TRBD1. Germline trimming cut 0 bases from V and 4 bases from J; bases unmatched to any gene: 4. The CDR3 length is 15 residues. The germline CDR1 and CDR2 sequences are MNHNY and SVGAGI (reference sequence). The CDR3 sequence: CASSYSQGARETQYF. The CDR3 region has the DNA TGTGCCAGCAGTTACTCTCAGGGGGCGAGAGAGACCCAGTACTTC.

The chain is built from TRBV2 and TRBJ1-5, with 9 bases aligning to TRBD1. Germline trimming cut 2 bases from V and 0 bases from J; bases unmatched to any gene: 8. The CDR3 runs to 18 residues. Germline loops: CDR1 SNHLY, CDR2 FYNNEI. The CDR3 bases are TGTGCCAGCAGTGAAAGGACAGGGGTAACACATAGCAATCAGCCCCAGCATTTT. Protein: CASSERTGVTHSNQPQHF.

This clone was counted ten times or more. This chain links TRBV6-5 with TRBJ1-3, with D unresolved. Deletions cut 4 bases from V and 0 bases from J, with 10 bases between. Germline assignment: CDR1 MNHEY and CDR2 SVGAGI. The CDR3 has 15 amino acids. This CDR3 is CASSFRTNSGNTIYF. CDR3 DNA sequence: TGTGCCAGCAGTTTCCGGACTAACTCTGGAAACACCATATATTTT.

The chain combines TRBV5-1 with TRBJ2-3; D not certain. This CDR3 has 13 amino acids. V was cut by 0 bases and J by 5 bases, with 7 bases left in between. The V gene's germline CDR1 is SGHRS and CDR2 YFSETQ. CDR3 nucleotides: TGCGCCAGCAGCTTGGGCCCTCGAGATACGCAGTATTTT. It yields the protein CASSLGPRDTQYF.

This clone has only a few counts. V usage is TRBV28 and J usage is TRBJ2-7; 11 nucleotides align to TRBD2. Germline-derived CDR1 and CDR2 are MDHEN and SYDVKM. V lost 4 bases and J lost 1; bases outside the gene matches: 9. The CDR3 has 17 residues. The CDR3 DNA reads TGTGCCAGCAGTTCTTACACTAGCGGGAGATTGTCCTACGAGCAGTACTTC. This codes for CASSSYTSGRLSYEQYF. The whole variable domain, filled in from reference TRBV28 and TRBJ2-7, reads DVKVTQSSRYLVKRTGEKVFLECVQDMDHENMFWYRQDPGLGLRLIYFSYDVKMKEKGDIPEGYSVSREKKERFSLILESASTNQTSMYLCASSSYTSGRLSYEQYFGPGTRLTVT.

The chain uses TRBV6-5 and TRBJ1-3; no definite D call. The CDR3 runs to 13 residues. The germline gives CDR1 MNHEY, CDR2 SVGAGI. Trimming left V 8 bases short and J 8 bases short, with 16 bases between. The CDR3, as DNA: TGTGCCAGCTACCCCGGCGTGGTACACACCATATATTTT. Amino acid sequence: CASYPGVVHTIYF.

In this sample, this clone turned up once. V is TRBV21-1 and J is TRBJ2-5; the table calls TRBD1, which could not be checked here. TRBV21-1 counts as a pseudogene. This CDR3 has 13 amino acids. The CDR3 bases are TGTGCCAGCAGCACAACCGGGACAGTTGAGCAGTACTTC. Amino acid sequence: CASSTTGTVEQYF.

The rearrangement joins TRBV4-3 to TRBJ1-2, with TRBD1 identical over 9 bases. Per germline, CDR1 LGHNA and CDR2 YSLEER. V shed 0 bases, J shed 2 bases, and the junction held 16 bases outside the gene matches. This CDR3 has 20 amino acids. In DNA, the CDR3 is TGCGCCAGCAGCCAAGATAGGAGCACCGGGACAGGGTCCTCGAACTATGGCTACACCTTC. This translates into CASSQDRSTGTGSSNYGYTF.

The chain has TRBV19 and TRBJ2-7; D perhaps matches TRBD1 (6 bases). The V gene lost 4 bases and the J gene lost 0 bases, with 19 bases spanning the gap. The CDR3 covers 17 residues. Per germline, CDR1 LNHDA and CDR2 SQIVND (reference sequence). The DNA of the CDR3 is TGTGCCAGTAGTAGCGAGACAGGACCAATCTACTCCTACGAGCAGTACTTC. Encoded protein: CASSSETGPIYSYEQYF.